This record concerns one T cell receptor beta chain sequence. This entry belongs to a study of shared T cell receptors in the human thymus. Only in-frame clones appear in the TCRdb table, and some are missing; sequencing was by immunoSEQ multiplex PCR. The repertoire holds hundreds of thousands of clones, approximately 78% seen once, with roughly 0.013% in the top ten. Germline CDR1 reads SGHRS; CDR2 reads YFSETQ. V gave up 4 bases and J gave up 3 bases, with 11 bases separating them. This CDR3 spans 13 amino acids. A further study also used this sample, focusing on human thymus T cells. From that report: Among the donors, all were healthy Finnish infants having corrective surgery for congenital heart defects. What appeared biased in thymic and blood repertoires was the usage of V and J genes. Unrelated people showed highly overlapping thymic repertoires, related research reported.

The chain employs TRBV5-1 and TRBJ2-7; TRBD1 might be the D (5 bases). Input material: thymocytes. The receptor was derived from a boy under three years old with a congenital heart defect. CDR3 bases: TGCGCCAGCAGCCACCCAGGGTGCTACGAGCAGTACTTC. Translated: CASSHPGCYEQYF. The whole variable domain, filled in from reference TRBV5-1 and TRBJ2-7, reads KAGVTQTPRYLIKTRGQQVTLSCSPISGHRSVSWYQQTPGQGLQFLFEYFSETQRNKGNFPGRFSGRQFSNSRSEMNVSTLELGDSALYLCASSHPGCYEQYFGPGTRLTVT.